This record covers a single T cell receptor beta chain. Its cognate antigen is unknown. TCRdb re-called the 5' RACE reads and shows each CDR3 protein once, DNA omitted. The repertoire table contains 400,000 or so distinct CDR3 sequences. The entry originates in a study of T cells expressing NK-cell markers. Notes on the study in general: Clarity on HCMV specificity was lacking for the expanded NKG2C+ T cell clones.

The CDR3 runs to 14 residues. CDR1 and CDR2 from the germline V gene are DFQATT and SNEGSKA (reference sequence). V gene TRBV20-1 combines with J gene TRBJ1-5; no DNA is available, so the TRBD1 call from TCRdb remains unchecked. Material for sequencing was blood T cells: a sorted CD56 or NKG2C T cell subset, CD4+ or CD8+ T cells, or bulk PBMC T cells (not recorded which). The sequence came from a woman aged 50 to 65 in good health. The CDR3 protein is CSAGRGRGNQPQHF.